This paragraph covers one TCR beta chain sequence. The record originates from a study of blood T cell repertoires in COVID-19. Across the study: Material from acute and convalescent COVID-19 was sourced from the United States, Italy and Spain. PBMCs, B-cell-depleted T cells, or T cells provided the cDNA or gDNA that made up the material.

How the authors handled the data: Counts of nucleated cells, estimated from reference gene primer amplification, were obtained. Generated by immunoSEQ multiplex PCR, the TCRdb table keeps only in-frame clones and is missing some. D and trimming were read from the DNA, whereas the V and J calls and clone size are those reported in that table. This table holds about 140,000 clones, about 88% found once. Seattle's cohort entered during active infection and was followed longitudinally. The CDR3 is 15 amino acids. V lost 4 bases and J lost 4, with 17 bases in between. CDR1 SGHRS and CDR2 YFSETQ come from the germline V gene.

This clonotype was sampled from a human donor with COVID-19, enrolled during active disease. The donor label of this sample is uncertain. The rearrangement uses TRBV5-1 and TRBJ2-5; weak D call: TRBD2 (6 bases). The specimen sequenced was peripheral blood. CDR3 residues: CASSAGLNGPETQYF. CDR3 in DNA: TGCGCCAGCAGCGCGGGGCTAAATGGACCAGAGACCCAGTACTTC.